Listed here are 17 T cell receptor beta chains from one sample, sequenced in a study of cytomegalovirus exposure and HLA in healthy donors. The data were produced by immunoSEQ multiplex PCR, yet TCRdb's version contains in-frame clones alone and is incomplete. The sample includes about 130,000 clones, almost 90% of them seen just once. Material for sequencing was PBMCs. The source of these receptors is a man aged 30 to 39 in good health and CMV-seronegative.

The rearrangement uses TRBV7-3 and TRBJ2-2; D gene unclear. The CDR3 sequence is 14 residues long. In germline, CDR1 is SGHTA, CDR2 FQGTGA. Trimming pared 5 bases from V and 0 bases from J, leaving 7 bases between. The CDR3 DNA sequence: TGTGCCAGCAGCCCCGCGGCGAACACCGGGGAGCTGTTTTTT. Translated, it gives CASSPAANTGELFF.

V and J are TRBV19 and TRBJ1-6; 7 bases line up with TRBD1. Looked up from germline, CDR1 is LNHDA and CDR2 is SQIVND (reference sequence). The trim removed 4 bases at V and 9 bases at J, leaving 21 bases unmatched. This CDR3 contains 19 residues. CDR3 amino acids: CASSTSILRQGVTGSPLHF. Here the CDR3 DNA reads TGTGCCAGTAGTACTTCCATCCTCAGACAGGGTGTCACAGGTTCACCCCTCCACTTT.

The CDR3 DNA reads TGCAGCGCATCGACAGGGGTGGGTCAGCCCCAGCATTTT. It yields the protein CSASTGVGQPQHF. The chain couples TRBV29-1 to TRBJ1-5; 8 bases agree with TRBD1. CDR1 is SQVTM, CDR2 ANQGSEA, per germline. This CDR3 is built from 13 residues. V gave up 7 bases and J gave up 6 bases; unmatched junction bases: 8.

This chain links TRBV6-9 with TRBJ2-7; D is possibly TRBD2 (5 bases). Germline CDR1 MNHGY, CDR2 SVAAGI. Trimming pared 0 bases from V and 6 bases from J, leaving 12 bases between. CDR3 length: 14 amino acids. CDR3 in DNA: TGTGCCAGCAGTTATTCCGGGGAACGGTGCGAGCAGTACTTC. Residues: CASSYSGERCEQYF.

The chain combines TRBV18 with TRBJ1-1; no clear D. V lost 2 bases, J lost 3 bases, and 7 bases lay in between. The CDR3 runs to 13 residues. From germline, CDR1 is KGHSH and CDR2 LQKENI. CDR3 DNA sequence: TGTGCCAGCTCACCATTGCGGGACACTGAAGCTTTCTTT. Protein: CASSPLRDTEAFF.

The gene calls are TRBV15 and TRBJ2-7; D perhaps matches TRBD1 (5 bases). V was pared by 5 bases and J by 1 base, with 9 bases between. Germline V gene lookup returns CDR1 LNHNV and CDR2 YYDKDF (reference sequence). This CDR3 is built from 13 residues. CDR3: CATSSQGSYEQYF. CDR3 DNA sequence: TGTGCCACCAGCTCTCAGGGATCCTACGAGCAGTACTTC. Drawing the rest from reference TRBV15 and TRBJ2-7, the complete variable domain is DAMVIQNPRYQVTQFGKPVTLSCSQTLNHNVMYWYQQKSSQAPKLLFHYYDKDFNNEADTPDNFQSRRPNTSFCFLDIRSPGLGDTAMYLCATSSQGSYEQYFGPGTRLTVT.

The CDR3 reads CASSEPGTGSTDTQYF. The CDR3 region has the DNA TGTGCCAGCAGTGAACCCGGGACAGGAAGCACAGATACGCAGTATTTT. The genes are TRBV25-1 and TRBJ2-3; 8 nucleotides match TRBD1. V lost 2 bases and J lost 0; bases outside the gene matches: 4. The CDR3 contains 16 residues. Germline assignment: CDR1 MGHDK and CDR2 SYGVNS.

This clone came up once. The J gene is TRBJ2-1, the V gene TRBV6-5; 9 bases agree with TRBD2. This CDR3 region has 15 residues. Looked up from germline, CDR1 is MNHEY and CDR2 is SVGAGI. V lost 6 bases, J lost 7 bases, and 10 bases stayed unmatched. The CDR3 DNA sequence: TGTGCCAGCAGCTTTCTAGCGGGAAGTACGAATGAGCAGTTCTTC. Encoded protein: CASSFLAGSTNEQFF.

This clone was detected once. J is TRBJ2-5 and V is TRBV18, with 9 positions matching TRBD2. Germline lookup yields CDR1 KGHSH and CDR2 LQKENI. The CDR3 totals 17 residues. V lost 0 bases to trimming and J lost 1 base; unmatched junction nucleotides: 6. The CDR3 protein is CASSPPNSGSFQETQYF. In nucleotides, the CDR3 is TGTGCCAGCTCACCACCGAATAGCGGGAGTTTCCAAGAGACCCAGTACTTC.

The rearrangement links TRBV18 to TRBJ1-4; 7 nucleotides agree with TRBD1. The CDR3 spans 13 residues. The V gene end was trimmed by 3 bases and the J gene end by 8 bases; junction bases not matched to a gene: 3. Per the germline V gene, CDR1 is KGHSH and CDR2 is LQKENI. CDR3 in DNA: TGTGCCAGCTCACCTACAGGGGAGGAAAAACTGTTTTTT. Translated: CASSPTGEEKLFF. Supplemented by reference TRBV18 and TRBJ1-4, the full variable domain reads NAGVMQNPRHLVRRRGQEARLRCSPMKGHSHVYWYRQLPEEGLKFMVYLQKENIIDESGMPKERFSAEFPKEGPSILRIQQVVRGDSAAYFCASSPTGEEKLFFGSGTQLSVL.

In nucleotides, the CDR3 is TGTGCCAGCAGTCTCCTAGCGGGGGGCTCCTACGAGCAGTACTTC. It codes for CASSLLAGGSYEQYF. The rearrangement links TRBV6-5 to TRBJ2-7; 11 bases are shared with TRBD2. The CDR3 loop spans 15 amino acids. The V segment lost 5 bases and the J segment 0 bases; nucleotides outside the gene matches: 3. From germline, CDR1 is MNHEY and CDR2 SVGAGI.

This clone was seen a single time. The chain employs TRBV29-1 and TRBJ2-7; 9 nucleotides match TRBD2. V lost 5 bases to trimming and J lost 4 bases; unmatched junction nucleotides: 15. CDR1 and CDR2 (germline): SQVTM, ANQGSEA. The CDR3 is 16 residues long. The DNA of the CDR3 is TGCAGCGTTTCTTCGGCCCGGGGACTAGCCCAGTACGAGCAGTACTTC. It encodes CSVSSARGLAQYEQYF.

V and J are TRBV27 and TRBJ2-7; 7 bases align to TRBD1. V trimming: 4 bases; J trimming: 3 bases; junction bases outside the gene matches: 9. This CDR3 spans 15 amino acids. Germline CDR1 reads MNHEY; CDR2 reads SMNVEV (reference sequence). The CDR3 sequence is CASSSYRDSLYEQYF. CDR3 DNA sequence: TGTGCCAGCAGTTCCTACCGGGACAGTCTCTACGAGCAGTACTTC.

The rearrangement links TRBV5-8 to TRBJ1-1; TRBD1 aligns across 11 bases. Germline-derived CDR1 and CDR2 are SGHTS and YDEGEE. This CDR3 is built from 16 residues. J was trimmed by 2 bases and V by 4 bases; bases with no gene match: 7. The CDR3, as DNA: TGTGCCAGCAGCCCGTGGACAGGGGGCGAAAACACTGAAGCTTTCTTT. Translated: CASSPWTGGENTEAFF.

This chain joins TRBV7-9 and TRBJ1-3, with D possibly being TRBD1 (5 bases). This CDR3 has 16 residues. The ends were cut back, 3 bases at V and 1 base at J, with 13 bases in the middle. CDR1 and CDR2 (germline): SEHNR, FQNEAQ (reference sequence). The CDR3 is CASSLNRGESGNTIYF. As DNA, the CDR3 is TGTGCCAGCAGCTTGAATCGGGGGGAGTCTGGAAACACCATATATTTT.

This chain links TRBV9 with TRBJ2-1; 10 bases are a match to TRBD1. J was trimmed by 8 bases and V by 0 bases; bases with no gene match: 5. The CDR3 is 15 residues long. Germline-derived CDR1 and CDR2 are SGDLS and YYNGEE. The CDR3 is CASSVGGQGFDEQFF. The DNA for the CDR3 is TGTGCCAGCAGCGTAGGGGGACAGGGGTTTGATGAGCAGTTCTTC.

The V gene is TRBV27, the J gene TRBJ2-1; 7 nucleotides agree with TRBD2. With 6 bases clipped from V and 2 bases from J, the junction kept 10 bases outside the gene matches. This CDR3 contains 16 residues. Germline V gives CDR1 MNHEY, CDR2 SMNVEV (reference sequence). CDR3 DNA sequence: TGTGCCAGCAGCCCATGGGAGGGATTAGCCTACAATGAGCAGTTCTTC. This sequence encodes CASSPWEGLAYNEQFF.